This T cell receptor beta chain was retrieved from a study of T cell repertoires in cytomegalovirus infection. Study summary: An indication of both CMV infection and matching HLA type came from public TCR beta signatures.

The germline V gene has CDR1 SGHAT and CDR2 FQNNGV. This CDR3 spans 14 amino acids. TCRdb re-analysed the reads in MiXCR, keeping a single row per CDR3 protein. The sample lists more than 85,000 distinct CDR3 sequences; about 25% were seen once. This clonotype showed up many times. Compared with germline, one end of the junction differs, possibly owing to a read error. This chain uses TRBV11-2 with TRBJ2-7, with 10 bases lining up with TRBD2. Sequenced: CD8+ T cells from PBMCs. This clonotype was sampled from a human donor in good health (CMV status not recorded). Some clones in this sample may be carry-over from other donors' samples. The CDR3 coding sequence is TGTGCCAGCAGCTTAGATGTCCTAGCGGGAGATGGAGACTTC. Translation: CASSLDVLAGDGDF.